This T cell receptor (beta chain) was found in a study of blood T cell repertoires in COVID-19. Germline V CDR1 and CDR2: GTSNPN, SVGIG (reference sequence). The CDR3 length is 13 residues. Trimming shortened V by 3 bases and J by 3 bases, and 11 bases separated the two germline ends. Original data processing: Estimation of nucleated cell counts was performed using reference gene primer amplification. Generated by immunoSEQ multiplex PCR, the TCRdb table keeps only in-frame clones and is missing some. V, J and clone size are taken as reported in that table, and D and trimming were inferred from the DNA itself. Here the sample spans approximately 65,000 clones, over 75% being singletons.

The sample was peripheral blood. This receptor was taken from a man between 60 and 75 years old with acute or convalescent COVID-19. The chain combines TRBV30 with TRBJ1-1, with D maybe TRBD1 (6 bases). As DNA, the CDR3 is TGTGCCTGGAGGGGACAAGGAGACACTGAAGCTTTCTTT. It is translated as CAWRGQGDTEAFF.